This section outlines one T cell receptor beta chain sequence together with its context. Looked up from germline, CDR1 is MNHNY and CDR2 is SVGAGI (reference sequence). Between the trimmed V and J ends, which lost 0 bases and 0 bases, there was a span of 6 bases. The CDR3 is made up of 15 amino acids. This sample is drawn from a study of radiation and T cells in renal cell carcinoma. Method: immunoSEQ multiplex PCR; TCRdb's copy keeps in-frame clones and lacks some. The repertoire holds some 64,000 clones, 65% to 80% seen once, with around 7% in the top ten. Time point of the sample: blood 4 weeks post-SBRT, at nephrectomy. Treatment reported: 15 Gy SBRT to primary tumor, nephrectomy 4 weeks later.

This chain links TRBV6-6 with TRBJ1-3, with D unresolved. Sequencing used blood, obtained from a patient whose treatment included radiotherapy and nephrectomy. The receptor comes from a man aged 55 to 70 with renal cell carcinoma. CDR3 loop: CASSYSDRSGNTIYF. CDR3 DNA sequence: TGTGCCAGCAGTTACTCGGACCGCTCTGGAAACACCATATATTTT.